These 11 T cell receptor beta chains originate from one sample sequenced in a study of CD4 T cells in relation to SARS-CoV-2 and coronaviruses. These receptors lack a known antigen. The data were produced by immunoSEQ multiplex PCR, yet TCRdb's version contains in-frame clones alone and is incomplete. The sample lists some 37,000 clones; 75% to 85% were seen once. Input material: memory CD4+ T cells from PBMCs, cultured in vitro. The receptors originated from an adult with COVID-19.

DNA of the CDR3: TGTGCCAGCAGTAGGCTAGCGAGGAACGACAATGAGCAGTTCTTC. This gives the protein CASSRLARNDNEQFF. The chain joins TRBV6-5 to TRBJ2-1, with D perhaps TRBD2 (6 bases). Per germline, CDR1 MNHEY and CDR2 SVGAGI. CDR3 length: 15 residues. The ends were cut back, 5 bases at V and 5 bases at J, with 16 bases in the middle.

The CDR3 loop is CASSQDGTRGGQPQHF. CDR3 DNA sequence: TGTGCCAGCAGCCAAGACGGTACCAGGGGTGGACAGCCCCAGCATTTT. The rearrangement joins TRBV4-2 to TRBJ1-5; D possibly corresponds to TRBD1 (6 bases). Germline V CDR1 and CDR2: LGHNA, YNFKEQ. With 0 bases removed from V and 7 bases from J, the gap between germline ends came to 16 bases. This CDR3 comprises 16 residues.

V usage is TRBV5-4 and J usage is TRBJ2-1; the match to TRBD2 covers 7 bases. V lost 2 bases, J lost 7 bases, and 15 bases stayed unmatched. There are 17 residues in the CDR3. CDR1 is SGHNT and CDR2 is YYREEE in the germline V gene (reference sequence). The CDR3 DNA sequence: TGTGCCAGCAGCTTTAGGGTGGGGGGGGTTATGAGGAATGAGCAGTTCTTC. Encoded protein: CASSFRVGGVMRNEQFF.

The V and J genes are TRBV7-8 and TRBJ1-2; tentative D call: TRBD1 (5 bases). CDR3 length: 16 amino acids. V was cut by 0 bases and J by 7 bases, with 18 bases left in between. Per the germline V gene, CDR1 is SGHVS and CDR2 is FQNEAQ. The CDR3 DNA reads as TGTGCCAGCAGCTTAGCGCGCTCAGGGCCTCTCGGTGGCTACACCTTC. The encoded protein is CASSLARSGPLGGYTF.

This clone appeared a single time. DNA of the CDR3: TGTGCCATCAGTGGGGGACAGAATAAAAACATTCAGTACTTC. Amino acids: CAISGGQNKNIQYF. V gene TRBV10-3 combines with J gene TRBJ2-4, with 7 bases fitting TRBD1. CDR1 and CDR2 from the germline V gene are ENHRY and SYGVKD. The CDR3 spans 14 residues. Trimming took 4 bases from V and 4 from J; bases not matched to a gene: 4.

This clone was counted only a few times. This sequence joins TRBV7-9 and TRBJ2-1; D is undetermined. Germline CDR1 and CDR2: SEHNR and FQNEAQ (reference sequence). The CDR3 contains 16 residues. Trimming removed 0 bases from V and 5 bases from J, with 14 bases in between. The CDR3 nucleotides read TGTGCCAGCAGCTTAGCCAGGAGAGGTGAGGACAATGAGCAGTTCTTC. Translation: CASSLARRGEDNEQFF.

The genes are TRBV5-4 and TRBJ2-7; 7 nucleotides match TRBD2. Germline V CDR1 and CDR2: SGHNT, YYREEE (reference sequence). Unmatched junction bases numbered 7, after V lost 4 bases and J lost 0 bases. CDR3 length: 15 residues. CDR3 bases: TGTGCCAGCAGCCGGGACTACGGGAGCTCCTACGAGCAGTACTTC. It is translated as CASSRDYGSSYEQYF.

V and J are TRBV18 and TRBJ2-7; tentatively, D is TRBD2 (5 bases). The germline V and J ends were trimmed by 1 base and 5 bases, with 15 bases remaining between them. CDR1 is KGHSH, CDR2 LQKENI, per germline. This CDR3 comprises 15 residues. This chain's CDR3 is CASSPLLRVFNEQYF. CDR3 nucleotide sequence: TGTGCCAGCTCACCACTATTGAGGGTTTTCAACGAGCAGTACTTC.

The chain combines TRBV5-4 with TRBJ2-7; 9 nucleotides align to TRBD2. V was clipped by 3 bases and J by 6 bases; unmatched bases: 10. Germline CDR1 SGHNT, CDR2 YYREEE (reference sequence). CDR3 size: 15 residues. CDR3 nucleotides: TGTGCCAGCAGCTGGGGACTAGCTCAACGGGGCGAGCAGTACTTC. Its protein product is CASSWGLAQRGEQYF.

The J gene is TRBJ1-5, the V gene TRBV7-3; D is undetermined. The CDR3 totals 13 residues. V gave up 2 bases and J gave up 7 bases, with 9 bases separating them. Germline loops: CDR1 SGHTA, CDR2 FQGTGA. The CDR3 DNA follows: TGTGCCAGCAGCTTATTACCGGGACAGCCCCAGCATTTT. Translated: CASSLLPGQPQHF. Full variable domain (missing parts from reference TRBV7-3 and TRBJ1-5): GAGVSQTPSNKVTEKGKYVELRCDPISGHTALYWYRQSLGQGPEFLIYFQGTGAADDSGLPNDRFFAVRPEGSVSTLKIQRTERGDSAVYLCASSLLPGQPQHFGDGTRLSIL.

CDR3 protein: CASSSGREFTGELFF. In DNA form, the CDR3 reads TGTGCCAGCAGTTCCGGGAGGGAATTCACCGGGGAGCTGTTTTTT. V and J are TRBV28 and TRBJ2-2, with 8 bases matching TRBD2. Per germline, CDR1 MDHEN and CDR2 SYDVKM. The junction had 5 bases not matched to a gene; V was cut back by 4 bases and J by 4 bases. The CDR3 totals 15 residues.